The rows below give T cell receptor beta chains drawn from one sample of a study of blood T cell repertoires in COVID-19. TCRdb keeps only in-frame clones here, not all; method: immunoSEQ multiplex PCR. In the table there are about 180,000 clones, roughly 81% of which are singletons. The sample was peripheral blood. Source of these receptors: a woman of 80 years or more with COVID-19, enrolled during active disease. The CDR3 runs from the conserved cysteine through the conserved F or W. The D gene is left open where the match is weak. A row's size may be missing; if present it is once, few, many or a size class.

>15|TRBV27|few|TRBJ2-7|TRBD2
CASNRISGGSYEQYF
TGTGCCAGCAACCGGATTAGCGGGGGTTCCTACGAGCAGTACTTC
>17|TRBV4-1|-|TRBJ2-1|TRBD1
CASSLSKQGASYNEQFF
TGCGCCAGCAGCCTCTCCAAGCAGGGGGCCTCCTACAATGAGCAGTTCTTC
>15|TRBV11-3|-|TRBJ2-7|-
CASSFHPSSSYEQYF
TGTGCCAGCAGCTTTCACCCATCCAGCTCCTACGAGCAGTACTTC
>18|TRBV20-1|-|TRBJ2-1|TRBD2
CSASPASGIVGSYNEQFF
TGCAGTGCTAGTCCGGCTAGCGGGATAGTTGGCAGCTACAATGAGCAGTTCTTC
>16|TRBV27|-|TRBJ2-2|TRBD2
CASSPGTSGGAGELFF
TGTGCCAGCAGCCCCGGGACTAGCGGGGGGGCCGGGGAGCTGTTTTTT
>14|TRBV19|-|TRBJ2-7|TRBD1
CASSTRQGGYEQYF
TGTGCCAGTAGTACCCGACAGGGTGGCTACGAGCAGTACTTC
>14|TRBV4-1|few|TRBJ1-6|-
CASSQGNHNSPLHF
TGCGCCAGCTCCCAGGGGAACCATAATTCACCCCTCCACTTT
>16|TRBV12-5|few|TRBJ2-3|-
CASGSGLAYTTDTQYF
TGTGCTAGTGGTTCGGGACTCGCATATACCACAGATACGCAGTATTTT
>15|TRBV28|-|TRBJ2-7|TRBD2
CASSFSLAADYEQYF
TGTGCCAGCAGTTTTTCTCTAGCGGCTGACTACGAGCAGTACTTC
>15|TRBV28|-|TRBJ2-2|TRBD1
CASRLGQGATGELFF
TGTGCCAGCAGGCTCGGACAGGGGGCCACCGGGGAGCTGTTTTTT
>16|TRBV3-1/TRBV3-2|few|TRBJ1-3|-
CASSYTGGSFGNTIYF
TGTGCCAGCAGCTACACGGGGGGGTCGTTTGGAAACACCATATATTTT
>13|TRBV28|few|TRBJ1-5|TRBD1
CASSGQGNQPQHF
TGTGCCAGCAGCGGACAGGGAAATCAGCCCCAGCATTTT
>16|TRBV5-6|-|TRBJ2-3|-
CASSPGTHGTTDTQYF
TGTGCCAGCAGCCCCGGGACCCACGGGACTACAGATACGCAGTATTTT
>15|TRBV6-1|-|TRBJ2-7|TRBD1
CASSDWTGGFDEQYF
TGTGCCAGCAGTGATTGGACAGGGGGCTTCGACGAGCAGTACTTC
>12|TRBV10-3|-|TRBJ2-1|-
CAISVSIGEQFF
TGTGCCATCAGTGTTAGCATCGGTGAGCAGTTCTTC
>17|TRBV24-1|-|TRBJ2-1|TRBD2
CATSDPVSGGAYNEQFF
TGTGCCACCAGTGATCCTGTTAGCGGGGGGGCCTACAATGAGCAGTTCTTC
>15|TRBV6-2/TRBV6-3|-|TRBJ2-2|TRBD1
CASSSVDRGVGELFF
TGTGCCAGCAGTTCGGTAGACAGGGGTGTCGGGGAGCTGTTTTTT
>18|TRBV5-1|-|TRBJ2-3|TRBD2
CASSLASSGRGGPDTQYF
TGCGCCAGCAGCTTGGCCTCTAGCGGGAGAGGAGGGCCAGATACGCAGTATTTT
>13|TRBV21-1|-|TRBJ2-5|-
CASSESAQETQYF
TGTGCCAGCAGCGAGAGCGCTCAAGAGACCCAGTACTTC
>14|TRBV7-2|-|TRBJ1-2|-
CASSLIPGDYGYTF
TGTGCCAGCAGCTTAATCCCAGGGGACTATGGCTACACCTTC
>14|TRBV7-8|-|TRBJ1-6|TRBD1
CASIITPGGSPLHF
TGTGCCAGCATCATTACCCCAGGGGGCTCACCCCTCCACTTT
>13|TRBV19|-|TRBJ1-1|-
CASSFTLNTEAFF
TGTGCCAGTAGCTTCACATTGAACACTGAAGCTTTCTTT
>20|TRBV27|-|TRBJ2-1|TRBD2
CASSLSHRGISGRSYNEQFF
TGTGCCAGCAGTTTATCTCATCGGGGTATTAGCGGGAGGTCCTACAATGAGCAGTTCTTC
>17|TRBV20-1|-|TRBJ1-3|TRBD1
CSASRYPGQGSGNTIYF
TGCAGTGCTAGTCGATATCCGGGACAGGGTTCCGGAAACACCATATATTTT
>15|TRBV2|-|TRBJ1-1|-
CASSEGPGMNTEAFF
TGTGCCAGCAGTGAGGGTCCAGGGATGAACACTGAAGCTTTCTTT
>16|TRBV5-1|-|TRBJ1-2|TRBD1
CASSGLWTGGDYGYTF
TGCGCCAGCAGCGGACTTTGGACAGGGGGCGACTATGGCTACACCTTC
>15|TRBV5-1|-|TRBJ2-3|-
CASSLGTGAGDTQYF
TGCGCCAGCAGCTTGGGGACAGGAGCGGGAGATACGCAGTATTTT
>14|TRBV5-4|-|TRBJ2-3|TRBD2
CASSHLADTDTQYF
TGTGCCAGCAGTCATCTAGCGGACACAGATACGCAGTATTTT
>16|TRBV3-1/TRBV3-2|-|TRBJ2-2|-
CASSQMAGAVGGELFF
TGTGCCAGCAGCCAAATGGCGGGGGCCGTCGGCGGGGAGCTGTTTTTT